This TCR beta chain is from a study of T cell changes during pregnancy in multiple sclerosis. This CDR3 is 14 amino acids long. Germline loops: CDR1 PRHDT, CDR2 FYEKMQ (reference sequence). V lost 1 base, J lost 7 bases, and 11 bases lay in between. Assay used: immunoSEQ multiplex PCR; TCRdb lists only in-frame clones, some missing. The sample has some 47,000 clones; roughly nine tenths are singletons. This rearrangement joins TRBV13 to TRBJ2-1; D is undetermined. The source material was CD8+ T cells from peripheral blood mononuclear cells, sampled in the second trimester of pregnancy. This sequence was found in a female donor with multiple sclerosis, enrolled in a pregnancy study. The CDR3 DNA is TGTGCCAGCAGCTTAGAGGAGTTCAGAAATGAGCAGTTCTTC. Encoded protein: CASSLEEFRNEQFF.